This T cell receptor (beta chain) was captured in a study of T cells in localized non-small cell lung cancer. The CDR3 has 15 amino acids. Germline V gene lookup returns CDR1 LNHNV and CDR2 YYDKDF (reference sequence). V gave up 1 base and J gave up 0 bases, with 10 bases separating them. Measured with immunoSEQ multiplex PCR; TCRdb has only the in-frame clones, and not every one. The sample contains over 40,000 clones, 80% to 85% of which appear only once. Sequenced here: peripheral blood mononuclear cells, sampled before any cancer treatment. This TCR was sampled from a man aged 35 to 69 with stage III lung adenocarcinoma. The rearrangement joins TRBV15 to TRBJ2-7, with D possibly matching TRBD2 (6 bases). CDR3 sequence reads: CATSRGGRSSYEQYF. DNA of the CDR3: TGTGCCACCAGCAGAGGGGGGAGGAGCTCCTACGAGCAGTACTTC.